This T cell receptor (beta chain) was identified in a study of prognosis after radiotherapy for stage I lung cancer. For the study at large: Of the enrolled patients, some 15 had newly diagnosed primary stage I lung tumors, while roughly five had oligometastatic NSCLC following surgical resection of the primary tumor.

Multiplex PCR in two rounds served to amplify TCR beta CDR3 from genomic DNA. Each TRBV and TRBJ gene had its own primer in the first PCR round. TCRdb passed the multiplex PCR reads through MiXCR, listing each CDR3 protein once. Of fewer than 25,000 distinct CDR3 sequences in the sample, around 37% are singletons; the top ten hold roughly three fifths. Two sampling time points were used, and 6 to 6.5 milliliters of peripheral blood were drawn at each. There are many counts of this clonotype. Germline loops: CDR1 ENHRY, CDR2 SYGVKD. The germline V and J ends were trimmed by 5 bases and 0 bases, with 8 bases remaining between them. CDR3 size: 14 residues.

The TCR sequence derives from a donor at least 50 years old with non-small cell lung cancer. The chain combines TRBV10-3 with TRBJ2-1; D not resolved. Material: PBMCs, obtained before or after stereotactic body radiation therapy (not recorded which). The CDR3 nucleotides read TGTGCCATCAGTTTCGGAAGCTCCTACAATGAGCAGTTCTTC. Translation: CAISFGSSYNEQFF.